Listed below are T cell receptor beta chains from one sample, sequenced in a study of blood T cell repertoires in COVID-19. This table comes from immunoSEQ multiplex PCR, and its TCRdb copy is limited to in-frame clones, with some not included. Counted here are roughly 280,000 clones, over 65% occurring once; the ten biggest clones make up about 4.5%. The sequenced sample consisted of peripheral blood. All receptors derive from a man in his sixties who had recovered from COVID-19. The CDR3 runs from the conserved cysteine through the conserved F or W. The D gene is left open where the match is weak. Clone size appears in some rows only: once, few, many, or a class for an expanded clone.

NA	TRBV7-2	NA	TRBJ2-3	CASSLSVASTDTQYF	TGTGCCAGCAGCTTAAGCGTCGCTAGCACAGATACGCAGTATTTT
TRBD2	TRBV7-2	NA	TRBJ2-3	CASSLVTSGGGTDTQYF	TGTGCCAGCAGCTTAGTAACTAGCGGGGGGGGCACAGATACGCAGTATTTT
NA	TRBV2	once	TRBJ2-1	CASSDWGGKSSYNEQFF	TGTGCCAGCAGTGATTGGGGCGGAAAGAGCTCCTACAATGAGCAGTTCTTC
TRBD2	TRBV3-1/TRBV3-2	NA	TRBJ2-7	CASSPRSSGVHSYEQYF	TGTGCCAGCAGCCCCCGGAGTAGCGGGGTTCACTCCTACGAGCAGTACTTC
TRBD1	TRBV11-2	NA	TRBJ1-5	CASSSGQGPGQPQHF	TGTGCCAGCAGCTCGGGACAGGGACCAGGTCAGCCCCAGCATTTT
NA	TRBV5-1	few	TRBJ1-5	CASSWGGGNQPQHF	TGCGCCAGCAGCTGGGGGGGTGGCAATCAGCCCCAGCATTTT
NA	TRBV19	NA	TRBJ1-2	CASSTPGRTYGYTF	TGTGCCAGTAGTACCCCGGGAAGGACCTATGGCTACACCTTC
NA	TRBV2	NA	TRBJ2-7	CASNLQGLAYEQYF	TGTGCCAGCAATCTTCAGGGGCTAGCCTACGAACAGTACTTC
TRBD1	TRBV5-4	few	TRBJ1-1	CASSADRGIEAFF	TGTGCCAGCAGCGCGGACAGGGGAATTGAAGCTTTCTTT
NA	TRBV27	NA	TRBJ2-2	CASSLFVPRMNTGELFF	TGTGCCAGCAGTTTATTTGTTCCGCGGATGAACACCGGGGAGCTGTTTTTT
TRBD2	TRBV5-4	NA	TRBJ2-7	CASSLPPASGNEQYF	TGTGCCAGCAGCTTGCCGCCGGCTAGCGGTAACGAGCAGTACTTC
NA	TRBV6-5	NA	TRBJ2-5	CASNELQYQETQYF	TGTGCCAGCAACGAGCTACAGTACCAAGAGACCCAGTACTTC
NA	TRBV27	NA	TRBJ1-2	CASSFRQGPPYGYTF	TGTGCCAGCAGTTTCAGGCAGGGCCCTCCCTATGGCTACACCTTC